A few counts support the clone carrying this T cell receptor beta chain. What it binds is not known. These data come from a study of blood T cells in healthy people across ages. Study findings and constraints: Significant beta diversity loss was already apparent by age approximately 36, declining roughly linearly.

Germline V gene data show CDR1 as SEHNR and CDR2 as FQNEAQ (reference sequence). Trimming removed 5 bases from V and 0 bases from J, with 19 bases in between. The CDR3 loop spans 17 amino acids. Primers used in a second PCR of about 7 to 11 cycles were a sample-barcoded 5' primer and a J-beta primer mix. Tagging of each cDNA molecule was performed by a template-switch adaptor with 12 random nucleotides. TCRdb reprocessed the 5' RACE reads via MiXCR and lists one record per CDR3 protein. The table includes approximately 1.5 million distinct CDR3 sequences, approximately 43% detected once. The sample consisted of blood. V gene TRBV7-9 combines with J gene TRBJ1-2; the D gene is possibly TRBD1 (5 bases). This TCR derives from a woman aged 18-35 years in good health. Written as DNA, the CDR3 is TGTGCCAGCAGCCAGGGCCCGGACACACATGCTAACTATGGCTACACCTTC. Translated, it gives CASSQGPDTHANYGYTF.